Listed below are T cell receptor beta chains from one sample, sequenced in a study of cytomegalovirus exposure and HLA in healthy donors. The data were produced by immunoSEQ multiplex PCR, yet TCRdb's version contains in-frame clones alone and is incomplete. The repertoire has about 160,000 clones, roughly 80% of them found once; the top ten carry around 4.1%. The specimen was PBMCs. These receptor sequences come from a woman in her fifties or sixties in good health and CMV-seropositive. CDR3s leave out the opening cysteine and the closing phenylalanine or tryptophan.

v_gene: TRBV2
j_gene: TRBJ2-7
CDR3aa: ASIEIYEQY

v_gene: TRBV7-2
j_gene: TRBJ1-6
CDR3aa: ASSLSGQGTSPLH

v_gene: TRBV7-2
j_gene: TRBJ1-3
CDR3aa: ASSRDPSGGNTIY

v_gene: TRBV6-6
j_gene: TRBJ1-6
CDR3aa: ASRAGVHSPLH

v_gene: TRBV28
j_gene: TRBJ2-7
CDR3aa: FKQKAAYEQY

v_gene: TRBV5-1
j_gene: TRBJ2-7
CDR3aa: ASRNSGGADEQY

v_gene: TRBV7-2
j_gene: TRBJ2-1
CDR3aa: ASSLAWGIFYNEQF

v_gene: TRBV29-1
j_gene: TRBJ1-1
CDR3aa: SVQSGQLNTEAF

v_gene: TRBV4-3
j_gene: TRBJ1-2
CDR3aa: ASSLQTGLKDGYT

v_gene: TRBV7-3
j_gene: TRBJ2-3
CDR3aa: ASSLIGGSTDTQY

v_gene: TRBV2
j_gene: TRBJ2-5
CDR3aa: ASSLGRQETQY

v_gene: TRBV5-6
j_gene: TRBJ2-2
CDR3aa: ASSSRTSDNTGELF

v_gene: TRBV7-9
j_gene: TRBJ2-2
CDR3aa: ASSLGQISNTGELF

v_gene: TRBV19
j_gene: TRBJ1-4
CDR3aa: ASTPRGTGDNEKLF

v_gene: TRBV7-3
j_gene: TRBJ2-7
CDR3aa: ASSLTLTGGEQY

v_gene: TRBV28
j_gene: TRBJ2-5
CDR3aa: ASMDRQETQY

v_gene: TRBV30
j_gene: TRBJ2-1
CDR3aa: AWSASGGGSYNEQF

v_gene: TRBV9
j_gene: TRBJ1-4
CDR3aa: ASSPGQGWEKLF

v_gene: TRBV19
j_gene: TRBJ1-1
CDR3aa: ASSKSGVRANTEAF

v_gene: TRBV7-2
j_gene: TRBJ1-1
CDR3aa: ASSLVTAEAF

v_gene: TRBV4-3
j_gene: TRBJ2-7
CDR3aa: ASSQVSGRASYEQY

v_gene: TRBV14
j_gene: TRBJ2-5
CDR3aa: ASSRQLQETQY

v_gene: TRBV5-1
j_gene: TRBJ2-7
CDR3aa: ASSLAQGDEQY

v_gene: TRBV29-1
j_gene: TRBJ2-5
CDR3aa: SLTSGQETQY

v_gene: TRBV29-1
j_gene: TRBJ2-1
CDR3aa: SVEGQGGNEQF

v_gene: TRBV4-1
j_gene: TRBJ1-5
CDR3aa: ASSQGDRGNQPQH

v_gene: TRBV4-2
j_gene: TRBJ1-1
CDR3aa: ASSPGANTEAF